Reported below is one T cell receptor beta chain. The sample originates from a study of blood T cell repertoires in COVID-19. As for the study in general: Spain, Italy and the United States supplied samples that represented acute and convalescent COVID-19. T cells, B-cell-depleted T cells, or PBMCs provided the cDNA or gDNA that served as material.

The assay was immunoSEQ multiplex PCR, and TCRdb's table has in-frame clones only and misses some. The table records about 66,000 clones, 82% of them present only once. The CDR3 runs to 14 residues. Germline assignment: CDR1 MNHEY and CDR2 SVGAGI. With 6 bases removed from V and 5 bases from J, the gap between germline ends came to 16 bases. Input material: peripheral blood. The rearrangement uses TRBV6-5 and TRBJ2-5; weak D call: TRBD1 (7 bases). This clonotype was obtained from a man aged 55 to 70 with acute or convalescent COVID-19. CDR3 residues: CASSQTGSGETQYF. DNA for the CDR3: TGTGCCAGCAGCCAGACAGGGAGCGGGGAGACCCAGTACTTC.